This T cell receptor (beta chain) was captured in a study of T cell repertoires in cytomegalovirus infection. Across the study: Selection of CMV epitopes for the study included recently identified HLA-C-restricted and well-studied HLA-B-restricted ones. Whole-study results and caveats: Identification of carriers of CMV plus the relevant HLA was achieved through cumulative public TCR beta family frequency.

Remarks on this clonotype: Its antigen remains unknown.

Germline loops: CDR1 MNHNY, CDR2 SVGAGI (reference sequence). Trimming removed 1 base from V and 2 bases from J, with 13 bases in between. This CDR3 spans 16 amino acids. TCRdb passed the reads through MiXCR, listing each CDR3 protein once. Of roughly 990,000 distinct CDR3 sequences listed, roughly 30% are singletons. Sample: cultured CD8+ T cells from PBMCs, taken from culture after CMV antigen stimulation. V and J are TRBV6-6 and TRBJ2-3; no clear D. The sequence came from a human donor in good health (CMV status not recorded). Some clones in this sample may be carry-over from other donors' samples. The CDR3 region has the DNA TGTGCCAGCAGTTACTTTCCTACCACCCACACAGATACGCAGTATTTT. This translates into CASSYFPTTHTDTQYF.